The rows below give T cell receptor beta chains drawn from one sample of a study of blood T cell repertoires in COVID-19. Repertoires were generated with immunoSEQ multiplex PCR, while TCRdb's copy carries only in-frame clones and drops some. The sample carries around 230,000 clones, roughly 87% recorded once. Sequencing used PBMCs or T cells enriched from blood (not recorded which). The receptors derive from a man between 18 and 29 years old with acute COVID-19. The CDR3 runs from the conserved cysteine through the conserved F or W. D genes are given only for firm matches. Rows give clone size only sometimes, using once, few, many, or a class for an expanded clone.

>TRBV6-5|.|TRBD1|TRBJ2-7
CASRGTATYEQYF
TGTGCCAGCAGAGGGACAGCCACCTACGAGCAGTACTTC
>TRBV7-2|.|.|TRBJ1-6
CASSVDMPASPLHF
TGTGCCAGCAGCGTAGACATGCCTGCCTCACCCCTCCACTTT
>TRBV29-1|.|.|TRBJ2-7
CSRAGSSYEQYF
TGCAGCCGGGCGGGGAGCTCCTACGAGCAGTACTTC
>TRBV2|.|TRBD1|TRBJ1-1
CASTKTRGRLSTEAFF
TGTGCCAGCACTAAAACCAGGGGGCGGTTAAGCACTGAAGCTTTCTTT
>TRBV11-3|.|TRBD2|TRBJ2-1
CACNSGRAQNEQFF
TGTGCCTGCAATAGCGGGAGGGCGCAGAATGAGCAGTTCTTC
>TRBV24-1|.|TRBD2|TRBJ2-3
CATGASSGTTDTQYF
TGTGCCACCGGAGCCTCTAGCGGGACAACAGATACGCAGTATTTT
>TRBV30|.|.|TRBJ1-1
CAWRDTLNTEAFF
TGTGCCTGGAGGGACACCCTGAACACTGAAGCTTTCTTT
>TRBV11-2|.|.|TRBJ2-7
CASSLEGGRYYEQYF
TGTGCCAGCAGCTTAGAGGGGGGTCGGTACTACGAGCAGTACTTC
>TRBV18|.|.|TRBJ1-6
CASSPEVAGGRSPLHF
TGTGCCAGCTCACCAGAAGTCGCGGGGGGCCGATCACCCCTCCACTTT
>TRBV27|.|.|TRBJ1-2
CASGTGTLSYTF
TGTGCCAGCGGGACCGGGACTCTAAGCTACACCTTC
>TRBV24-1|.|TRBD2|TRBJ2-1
CATSDFGGVSSEQFF
TGTGCCACCAGTGATTTTGGGGGGGTCTCAAGTGAGCAGTTCTTC
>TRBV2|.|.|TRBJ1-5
CASSGGLVRNQPQHF
TGTGCCAGCAGTGGGGGGCTCGTACGCAATCAGCCCCAGCATTTT
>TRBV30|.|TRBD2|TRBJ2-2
CAWSVLLAGTGELFF
TGTGCCTGGAGTGTACTGCTAGCGGGAACCGGGGAGCTGTTTTTT
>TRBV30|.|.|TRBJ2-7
CAWSAAGTIAYEQYF
TGTGCCTGGAGTGCCGCCGGGACAATTGCCTACGAGCAGTACTTC
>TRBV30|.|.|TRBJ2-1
CAWSAIVSRGNEQFF
TGTGCCTGGAGTGCCATTGTGAGCAGGGGTAATGAGCAGTTCTTC
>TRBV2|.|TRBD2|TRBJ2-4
CASSDNSSGSRNIQYF
TGTGCCAGCAGTGATAACAGTAGCGGGAGTAGAAACATTCAGTACTTC
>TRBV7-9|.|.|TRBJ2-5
CASSLAGEAETQYF
TGTGCCAGCAGCTTAGCGGGAGAAGCGGAGACCCAGTACTTC
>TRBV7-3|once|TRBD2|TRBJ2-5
CASSLSASGSRETQYF
TGTGCCAGCAGCTTATCGGCTAGCGGGAGCAGAGAGACCCAGTACTTC
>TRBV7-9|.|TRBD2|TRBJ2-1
CASSLERGGYNEQFF
TGTGCCAGCAGCTTAGAGCGGGGCGGCTACAATGAGCAGTTCTTC
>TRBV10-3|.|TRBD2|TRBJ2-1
CAISEEISGKRVNEQFF
TGTGCCATCAGTGAGGAAATTAGCGGGAAAAGGGTCAATGAGCAGTTCTTC
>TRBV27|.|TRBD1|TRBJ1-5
CASSLIGQGINRDQPQHF
TGTGCCAGCAGTTTAATCGGACAGGGTATTAACCGGGATCAGCCCCAGCATTTT
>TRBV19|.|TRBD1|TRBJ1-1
CASSTHYRGGTEAFF
TGTGCCAGTAGTACCCATTACAGGGGGGGGACTGAAGCTTTCTTT
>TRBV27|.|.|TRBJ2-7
CASRPGSGWNYEQYF
TGTGCCAGCAGACCGGGGTCGGGGTGGAACTACGAGCAGTACTTC
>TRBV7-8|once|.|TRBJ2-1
CASRDSYNEQFF
TGTGCTTCCCGAGACTCCTACAATGAGCAGTTCTTC
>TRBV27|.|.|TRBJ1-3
CASSLGGGPSSGNTIYF
TGTGCCAGCAGTTTAGGAGGTGGGCCAAGCTCTGGAAACACCATATATTTT
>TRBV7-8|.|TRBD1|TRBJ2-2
CASSPGGLKTGELFF
TGTGCCAGCAGCCCAGGGGGCTTGAAAACCGGGGAGCTGTTTTTT
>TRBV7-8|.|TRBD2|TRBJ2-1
CASSLAGGEGPHEQFF
TGTGCCAGCAGCTTAGCGGGGGGGGAGGGCCCCCATGAGCAGTTCTTC
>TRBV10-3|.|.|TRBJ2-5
CAIGAGIGETQYF
TGTGCCATCGGGGCAGGGATTGGAGAGACCCAGTACTTC
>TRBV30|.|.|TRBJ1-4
CAWNQAAASEKLFF
TGTGCCTGGAATCAGGCCGCCGCGTCAGAAAAACTGTTTTTT
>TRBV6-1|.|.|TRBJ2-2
CASSDSPDRGEELFF
TGTGCCAGCAGTGACAGCCCGGACAGAGGAGAGGAGCTGTTTTTT
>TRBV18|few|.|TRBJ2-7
CASSPAGANEQYF
TGTGCCAGCTCACCAGCAGGGGCAAACGAGCAGTACTTC
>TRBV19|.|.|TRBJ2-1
CASSLSLEQFF
TGTGCCAGTAGTCTAAGTTTGGAGCAGTTCTTC
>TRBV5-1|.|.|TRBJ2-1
CASSLADIVYNEQFF
TGCGCCAGCAGCCTGGCGGACATTGTATACAATGAGCAGTTCTTC